Listed here are 24 T cell receptor beta chains from one sample, sequenced in a study of T-cell reconstitution after alpha-beta-depleted transplantation in children. The authors prepared the TCRbeta library with unique molecular identifiers. TCRdb re-analysed the PCR reads in MiXCR, keeping a single row per CDR3 protein. In the table there are 450,000 to 600,000 distinct CDR3 sequences, 10% to 15% of which are singletons. The source was PBMCs, mostly from graft donor cells, collected 360 days after TCRalphabeta/CD19-depleted stem cell transplant. The source of these receptors is a male patient younger than 18 who had a stem cell transplant for acute myeloid leukemia, so the T cells may come from the graft donor.

This clonotype has just a few counts. This rearrangement joins TRBV7-9 to TRBJ2-3; 8 bases are shared with TRBD2. Unmatched junction bases numbered 5, after V lost 6 bases and J lost 0 bases. Germline CDR1 is SEHNR and CDR2 is FQNEAQ (reference sequence). This CDR3 spans 15 amino acids. CDR3 sequence reads: CASRRLAISTDTQYF. The CDR3 region has the DNA TGTGCCAGCAGACGACTAGCGATTAGCACAGATACGCAGTATTTT.

The V and J genes are TRBV4-3 and TRBJ2-1; 7 nucleotides line up with TRBD2. Germline V gene sequence: CDR1 LGHNA, CDR2 YSLEER. Trimming at V came to 3 bases and at J to 0 bases, leaving 5 bases not matched to a gene. This CDR3 region has 16 residues. CDR3 protein: CASSQNLAASYNEQFF. CDR3 DNA: TGCGCCAGCAGCCAGAACCTAGCGGCCTCCTACAATGAGCAGTTCTTC.

The rearrangement joins TRBV12-3 or TRBV12-4 to TRBJ2-7, with 8 bases fitting TRBD1. The CDR3 sequence is 15 residues long. The J segment lost 1 base and the V segment lost 6 bases, leaving 8 bases of the junction unmatched. The CDR3 loop is CASRARQGPSYEQYF. As DNA, the CDR3 is TGTGCCAGCAGGGCTAGACAGGGGCCGTCCTACGAGCAGTACTTC.

The chain is built from TRBV28 and TRBJ2-1; 13 bases line up with TRBD2. Germline loops: CDR1 MDHEN, CDR2 SYDVKM. The J segment lost 9 bases and the V segment lost 2 bases, leaving 4 bases of the junction unmatched. The CDR3 loop spans 15 amino acids. Here the CDR3 DNA reads TGTGCCAGCAGTTTAGGGACTAGCGGGAAGATTGAGCAGTTCTTC. It codes for CASSLGTSGKIEQFF.

This clonotype has only a few counts. This CDR3 reads CSVEGRVDSGANVLTF. CDR3 in DNA: TGCAGCGTTGAGGGCAGGGTAGACTCTGGGGCCAACGTCCTGACTTTC. The V call is TRBV29-1, the J call TRBJ2-6; D possibly corresponds to TRBD1 (5 bases). The ends were cut back, 3 bases at V and 0 bases at J, with 12 bases in the middle. The CDR3 consists of 16 residues. From germline, CDR1 is SQVTM and CDR2 ANQGSEA.

This clonotype has a handful of counts. The chain carries TRBV10-3 and TRBJ2-2; TRBD2 matches 8 bases. The CDR3 spans 14 residues. Germline trimming cut 6 bases from V and 3 bases from J; bases unmatched to any gene: 3. In germline, CDR1 is ENHRY, CDR2 SYGVKD. Here the CDR3 DNA reads TGTGCCATCAGCCTGGGACTAGACACCGGGGAGCTGTTTTTT. Translating gives CAISLGLDTGELFF.

This clonotype appeared a few times. CDR3 DNA: TGTGCCAGCAGCCAATACGGACAGGGAGAAGAGACCCAGTACTTC. It is translated as CASSQYGQGEETQYF. The chain has TRBV4-2 and TRBJ2-5, with TRBD1 matching 8 bases. Germline V gene lookup returns CDR1 LGHNA and CDR2 YNFKEQ. V trimming: 2 bases; J trimming: 3 bases; junction bases outside the gene matches: 5. CDR3 length: 15 residues.

Note on this clonotype: The junction differs from germline at one of its ends, possibly a read error. The DNA for the CDR3 is TGCAGCGTCGAAGACAGGGGGTACTACGAGCAGTACTTC. This gives the protein CSVEDRGYYEQYF. The rearrangement links TRBV29-1 to TRBJ2-7, with TRBD1 matching over 9 bases. Germline-derived CDR1 and CDR2 are SQVTM and ANQGSEA. This CDR3 is built from 13 residues.

Many counts were recorded for this clonotype. The V gene is TRBV2, the J gene TRBJ2-5; 7 bases fit TRBD2. Germline lookup yields CDR1 SNHLY and CDR2 FYNNEI. This CDR3 is 13 amino acids long. The J segment lost 4 bases and the V segment lost 4 bases, leaving 3 bases of the junction unmatched. CDR3 DNA: TGTGCCAGCAGTGGACTAGCACGAGAGACCCAGTACTTC. This codes for CASSGLARETQYF.

The chain recombines TRBV20-1 with TRBJ2-1, with 7 bases fitting TRBD2. The CDR3 has 15 residues. The germline V gene has CDR1 DFQATT and CDR2 SNEGSKA (reference sequence). The V segment lost 6 bases and the J segment 3 bases; nucleotides outside the gene matches: 11. The CDR3 is CSAPGNGRIYNEQFF. Written as DNA, the CDR3 is TGCAGTGCCCCCGGGAACGGGAGGATCTACAATGAGCAGTTCTTC.

The chain joins TRBV7-2 to TRBJ2-3, with 8 positions matching TRBD2. CDR1 and CDR2 (germline): SGHTA, FQGNSA. The CDR3 loop spans 17 amino acids. V lost 5 bases, J lost 5 bases, and 15 bases stayed unmatched. CDR3 coding DNA: TGTGCCAGCAGCCCGACCGGGGGGGGTAGCTGGCTAGATACGCAGTATTTT. This gives the protein CASSPTGGGSWLDTQYF.

This chain joins TRBV20-1 and TRBJ2-1; 7 nucleotides align to TRBD2. The trim removed 6 bases at V and 10 bases at J, leaving 15 bases unmatched. The CDR3 totals 14 residues. From germline, CDR1 is DFQATT and CDR2 SNEGSKA (reference sequence). The CDR3 DNA follows: TGCAGTGCCCGGGGAGGGGCGGAATCACGCGAGCAGTTCTTC. Protein: CSARGGAESREQFF.

This clonotype was counted between two and nine times. The genes are TRBV30 and TRBJ1-1, with unresolved D. The CDR3 is 11 residues long. Looked up from germline, CDR1 is GTSNPN and CDR2 is SVGIG (reference sequence). Trimming took off 0 bases at V and 4 bases at J, with 3 bases between the two ends. The CDR3 bases are TGTGCCTGGAGTGTAACCACTGAAGCTTTCTTT. It specifies CAWSVTTEAFF.

The genes are TRBV20-1 and TRBJ2-3; 8 bases are a match to TRBD2. Germline-derived CDR1 and CDR2 are DFQATT and SNEGSKA (reference sequence). V was clipped by 4 bases and J by 2 bases; unmatched bases: 8. This CDR3 comprises 15 residues. The CDR3 here is CSATLDSGITDTQYF. The CDR3 coding sequence is TGCAGTGCTACCCTAGATAGCGGGATCACAGATACGCAGTATTTT.

This clonotype turned up a few times. The chain has TRBV6-2 or TRBV6-3 and TRBJ2-7; no definite D call. The germline gives CDR1 MNHEY, CDR2 SVGEGT. There are 12 residues in the CDR3. The V gene lost 7 bases and the J gene lost 1 base, with 8 bases spanning the gap. The CDR3: CASKGLSYEQYF. The CDR3 DNA reads as TGTGCCAGCAAGGGTCTATCCTACGAGCAGTACTTC.

In this sample, this clonotype turned up a few times. This rearrangement joins TRBV5-5 to TRBJ2-1; 8 bases fit TRBD2. V dropped 3 bases and J dropped 6; count of bases not matched to a gene: 8. Looked up from germline, CDR1 is SGHKS and CDR2 is YYEKEE (reference sequence). CDR3 length: 15 amino acids. The CDR3 nucleotides are TGTGCCAGCAGCTCACGCTTAGCGGGACCCAATGAGCAGTTCTTC. As protein: CASSSRLAGPNEQFF.

The chain employs TRBV20-1 and TRBJ2-7, with TRBD2 matching over 14 bases. Trimming took 6 bases from V and 4 from J; bases not matched to a gene: 11. The germline CDR1 and CDR2 sequences are DFQATT and SNEGSKA (reference sequence). CDR3 length: 16 residues. CDR3 coding DNA: TGCAGTGCCTGGACTAGCGGGAGGAAAACATCATACGAGCAGTACTTC. This translates into CSAWTSGRKTSYEQYF.

This clonotype was detected a few times. The chain is built from TRBV3-1 and TRBJ2-7, with D uncertain. There are 16 residues in the CDR3. V was cut by 0 bases and J by 7 bases, with 19 bases left in between. CDR1 is LGHDT and CDR2 is YNNKEL in the germline V gene (reference sequence). The chain's CDR3 is CASSQDGSSLMREQYF. DNA of the CDR3: TGTGCCAGCAGCCAAGATGGGTCGTCCCTAATGCGGGAGCAGTACTTC.

This clonotype was found a few times. The rearrangement uses TRBV25-1 and TRBJ2-7; a possible D gene is TRBD1 (5 bases). The germline CDR1 and CDR2 sequences are MGHDK and SYGVNS. Trimming pared 6 bases from V and 3 bases from J, leaving 12 bases between. The length of the CDR3 is 13 residues. As DNA, the CDR3 is TGTGCCAGCAGCCGGCCAGGGCTCTACGAGCAGTACTTC. Its protein product is CASSRPGLYEQYF.

There are many counts of this clonotype. The chain links TRBV7-3 to TRBJ2-3, with D tentatively TRBD1 or TRBD2 (5 bases each). This CDR3 comprises 16 residues. V was clipped by 1 base and J by 0 bases, with 11 bases between them. CDR1 is SGHTA and CDR2 is FQGTGA in the germline V gene. The CDR3 loop reads CASSLRGATSTDTQYF. CDR3 DNA: TGTGCCAGCAGCTTAAGAGGGGCCACTAGCACAGATACGCAGTATTTT.

This clonotype occurred many times. V usage is TRBV12-3 or TRBV12-4 and J usage is TRBJ2-3; D not resolved. CDR3 length: 18 amino acids. With 6 bases removed from V and 0 bases from J, the gap between germline ends came to 22 bases. The CDR3 reads CASSPIRPGHTSTDTQYF. CDR3 DNA sequence: TGTGCCAGCAGCCCAATTCGCCCCGGCCATACTAGCACAGATACGCAGTATTTT.

This chain links TRBV28 with TRBJ2-1; 14 nucleotides match TRBD2. V dropped 5 bases and J dropped 0; count of bases not matched to a gene: 9. Germline lookup yields CDR1 MDHEN and CDR2 SYDVKM. The CDR3 is made up of 19 amino acids. CDR3 region: CASSPRTSGRKSSYNEQFF. The CDR3 nucleotides are TGTGCCAGCAGTCCCCGGACTAGCGGGAGGAAAAGCTCCTACAATGAGCAGTTCTTC.

This clonotype has a handful of counts. This chain links TRBV19 with TRBJ2-3, with 11 bases lining up with TRBD1. V lost 5 bases to trimming and J lost 4 bases; unmatched junction nucleotides: 2. The CDR3 covers 14 residues. Germline V gene lookup returns CDR1 LNHDA and CDR2 SQIVND (reference sequence). The CDR3: CASSWDRGSDTQYF. In DNA, the CDR3 is TGTGCCAGTAGTTGGGACAGGGGGTCAGATACGCAGTATTTT.

This clonotype was counted many times. This chain links TRBV4-3 with TRBJ2-1; D is undetermined. Germline V CDR1 and CDR2: LGHNA, YSLEER. V lost 1 base to trimming and J lost 5 bases, with 6 bases between them. CDR3 length: 13 residues. The CDR3, as DNA: TGCGCCAGCAGCCAAGTGGCCGACAATGAGCAGTTCTTC. Its translation: CASSQVADNEQFF.